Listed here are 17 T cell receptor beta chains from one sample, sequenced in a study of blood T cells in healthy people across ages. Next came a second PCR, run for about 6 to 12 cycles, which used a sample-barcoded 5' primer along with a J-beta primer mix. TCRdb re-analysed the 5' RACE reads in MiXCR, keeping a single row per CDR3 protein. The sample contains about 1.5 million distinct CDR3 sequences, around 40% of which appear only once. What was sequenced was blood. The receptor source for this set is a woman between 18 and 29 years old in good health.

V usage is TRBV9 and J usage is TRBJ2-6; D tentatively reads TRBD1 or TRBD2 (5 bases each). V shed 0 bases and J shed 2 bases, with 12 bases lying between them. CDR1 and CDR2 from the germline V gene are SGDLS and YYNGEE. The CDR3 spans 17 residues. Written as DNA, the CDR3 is TGTGCCAGCAGCGTAGGGGACCGCCAAACTGGGGCCAACGTCCTGACTTTC. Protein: CASSVGDRQTGANVLTF.

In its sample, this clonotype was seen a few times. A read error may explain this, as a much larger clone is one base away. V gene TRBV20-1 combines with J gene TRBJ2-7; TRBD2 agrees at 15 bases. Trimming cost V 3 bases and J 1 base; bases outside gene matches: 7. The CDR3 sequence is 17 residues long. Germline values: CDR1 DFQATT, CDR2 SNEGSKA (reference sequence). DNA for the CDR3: TGCAGTGCTAGCGGACTAGCGGGGGGGACAAAATCCTACGAGCAGTACTTC. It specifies CSASGLAGGTKSYEQYF.

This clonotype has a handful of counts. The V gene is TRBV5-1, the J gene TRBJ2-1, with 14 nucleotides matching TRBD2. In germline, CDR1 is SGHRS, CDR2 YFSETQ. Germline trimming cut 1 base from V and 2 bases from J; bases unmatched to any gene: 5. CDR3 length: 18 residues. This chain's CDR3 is CASSLPGLAGVTYNEQFF. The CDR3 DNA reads TGCGCCAGCAGCTTGCCGGGACTAGCGGGAGTAACCTACAATGAGCAGTTCTTC.

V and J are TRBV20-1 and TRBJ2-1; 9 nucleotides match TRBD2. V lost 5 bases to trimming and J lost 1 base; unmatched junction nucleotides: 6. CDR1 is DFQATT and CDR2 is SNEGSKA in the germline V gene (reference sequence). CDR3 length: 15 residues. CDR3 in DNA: TGCAGTGCTTCCCAAGCGGGAGGTTCCTACAATGAGCAGTTCTTC. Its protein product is CSASQAGGSYNEQFF.

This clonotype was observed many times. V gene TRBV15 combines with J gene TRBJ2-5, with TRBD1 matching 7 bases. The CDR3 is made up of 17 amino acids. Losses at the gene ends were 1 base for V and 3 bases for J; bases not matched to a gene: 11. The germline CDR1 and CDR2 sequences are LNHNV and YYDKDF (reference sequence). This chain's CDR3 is CATSRGGTAPSEETQYF. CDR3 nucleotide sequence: TGTGCCACCAGCAGAGGAGGGACAGCCCCAAGTGAAGAGACCCAGTACTTC. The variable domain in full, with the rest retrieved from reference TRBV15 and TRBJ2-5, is DAMVIQNPRYQVTQFGKPVTLSCSQTLNHNVMYWYQQKSSQAPKLLFHYYDKDFNNEADTPDNFQSRRPNTSFCFLDIRSPGLGDTAMYLCATSRGGTAPSEETQYFGPGTRLLVL.

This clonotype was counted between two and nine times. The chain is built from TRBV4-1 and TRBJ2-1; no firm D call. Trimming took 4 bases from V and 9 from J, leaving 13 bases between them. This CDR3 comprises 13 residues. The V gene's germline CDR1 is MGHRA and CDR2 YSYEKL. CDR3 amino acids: CASSPSLEVEQFF. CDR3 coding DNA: TGCGCCAGCAGCCCTTCACTTGAAGTTGAGCAGTTCTTC.

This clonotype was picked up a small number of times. CDR3: CASTLTPEGSYNEQFF. CDR3 bases: TGCGCCAGCACTCTGACCCCGGAGGGTTCCTACAATGAGCAGTTCTTC. The chain employs TRBV5-1 and TRBJ2-1; TRBD2 is a possible D gene (6 bases). The CDR3 totals 16 residues. Trimming left V 6 bases short and J 1 base short, with 17 bases between. In germline, CDR1 is SGHRS, CDR2 YFSETQ.

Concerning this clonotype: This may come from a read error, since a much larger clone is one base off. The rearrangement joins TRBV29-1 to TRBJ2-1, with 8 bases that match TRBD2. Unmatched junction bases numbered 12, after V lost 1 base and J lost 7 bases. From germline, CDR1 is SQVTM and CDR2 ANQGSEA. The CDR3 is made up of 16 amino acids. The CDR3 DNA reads TGCAGCGTTGAAGGGGGACTAGTGGGAGGTGTTAATGAGCAGTTCTTC. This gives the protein CSVEGGLVGGVNEQFF.

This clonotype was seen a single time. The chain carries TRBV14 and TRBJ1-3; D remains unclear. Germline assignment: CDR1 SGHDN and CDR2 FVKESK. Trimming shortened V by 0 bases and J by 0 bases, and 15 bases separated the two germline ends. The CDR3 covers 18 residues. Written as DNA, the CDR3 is TGTGCCAGCAGCCAAGATGAGCCATTTGCCGACTCTGGAAACACCATATATTTT. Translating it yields CASSQDEPFADSGNTIYF.

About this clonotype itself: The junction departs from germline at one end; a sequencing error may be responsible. In DNA, the CDR3 is TGTGTCAGCAGCGTAGGTTCAAAGAAATTCAATGAGCAGTTCTTC. The encoded protein is CVSSVGSKKFNEQFF. The chain employs TRBV9 and TRBJ2-1; D call uncertain. CDR3 length: 15 amino acids. The germline V gene encodes CDR1 SGDLS and CDR2 YYNGEE.

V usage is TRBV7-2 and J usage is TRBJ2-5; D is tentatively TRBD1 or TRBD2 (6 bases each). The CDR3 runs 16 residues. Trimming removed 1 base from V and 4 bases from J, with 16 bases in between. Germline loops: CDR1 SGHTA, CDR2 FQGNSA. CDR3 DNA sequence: TGTGCCAGCAGCTTAGTTCCGGGACTCAGGGGAGAGACCCAGTACTTC. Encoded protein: CASSLVPGLRGETQYF.

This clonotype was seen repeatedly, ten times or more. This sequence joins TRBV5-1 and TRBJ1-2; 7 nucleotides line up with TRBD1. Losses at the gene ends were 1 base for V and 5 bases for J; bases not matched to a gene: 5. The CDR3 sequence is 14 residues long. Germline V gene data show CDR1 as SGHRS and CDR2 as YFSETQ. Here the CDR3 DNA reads TGCGCCAGCAGCTTGACAGGGGTGGGGTATGGCTACACCTTC. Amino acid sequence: CASSLTGVGYGYTF.

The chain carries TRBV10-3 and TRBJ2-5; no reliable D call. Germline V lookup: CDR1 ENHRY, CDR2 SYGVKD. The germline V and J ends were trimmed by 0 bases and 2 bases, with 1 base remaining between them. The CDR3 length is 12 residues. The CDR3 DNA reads TGTGCCATCAGTGAGTCTCAAGAGACCCAGTACTTC. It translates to CAISESQETQYF.

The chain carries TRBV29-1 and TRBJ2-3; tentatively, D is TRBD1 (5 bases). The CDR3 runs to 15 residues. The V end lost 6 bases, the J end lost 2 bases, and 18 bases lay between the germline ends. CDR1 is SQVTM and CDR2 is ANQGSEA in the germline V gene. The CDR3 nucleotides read TGCAGCGTCGACGAGGTGGCAGGGTACACAGATACGCAGTATTTT. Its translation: CSVDEVAGYTDTQYF.

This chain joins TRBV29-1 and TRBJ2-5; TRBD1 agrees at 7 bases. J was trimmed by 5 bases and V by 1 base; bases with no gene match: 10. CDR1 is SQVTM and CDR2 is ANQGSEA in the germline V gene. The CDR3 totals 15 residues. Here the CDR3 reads CSVEGEGGRRETQYF. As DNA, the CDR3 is TGCAGCGTTGAAGGAGAAGGGGGCCGCCGTGAGACCCAGTACTTC.

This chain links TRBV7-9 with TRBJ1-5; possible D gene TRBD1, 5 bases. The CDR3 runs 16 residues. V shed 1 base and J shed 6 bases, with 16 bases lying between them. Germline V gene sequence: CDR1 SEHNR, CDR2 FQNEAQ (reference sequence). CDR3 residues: CASSLVGEGGRQPQHF. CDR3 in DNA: TGTGCCAGCAGCTTAGTGGGGGAGGGTGGTCGTCAGCCCCAGCATTTT.

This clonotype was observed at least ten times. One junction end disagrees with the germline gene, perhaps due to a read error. The CDR3 is CASSLETASYEQYF. The CDR3 coding sequence is TGCGCCAGCAGCTTGGAGACAGCTTCCTACGAGCAGTACTTC. The rearrangement joins TRBV12-3 or TRBV12-4 to TRBJ2-7, with D perhaps matching TRBD1 (5 bases). CDR3 length: 14 residues.